This TCR beta chain stems from a study of CD8 T cells in ankylosing spondylitis. Points from the study as a whole: Matched synovial fluid from ankylosing spondylitis patients was reported to be enriched for disease-linked clones. Reactive arthritis synovial fluid and blood were previously reported to contain some motif variants. Seemingly characteristic of ankylosing spondylitis blood was a TCR beta motif consisting of 7 or 8 highly homologous variants.

On this clonotype itself: The antigen is not known.

Library preparation for TCR beta used quantitative 5'-RACE with molecular barcodes. TCRdb re-called the 5' RACE reads through MiXCR, storing one row per CDR3 protein. Of 340,000 or so distinct CDR3 sequences in the sample, around 15% are singletons; the top ten hold around 1%. The sequencing input was blood, either unsorted or a sorted T cell fraction (not recorded which). This sequence originates from a male donor with ankylosing spondylitis or in good health (not recorded which).

CDR3 DNA sequence: TGTGCCAGTAGTATTTATTCTAACAGGGAAGGGACCCAGTACTTC. Its translation: CASSIYSNREGTQYF. The chain uses TRBV19 and TRBJ2-5; the D gene is possibly TRBD1 (6 bases). Germline V gene sequence: CDR1 LNHDA, CDR2 SQIVND (reference sequence). Trimming took 3 bases from V and 7 from J, leaving 18 bases between them. The CDR3 loop spans 15 amino acids.